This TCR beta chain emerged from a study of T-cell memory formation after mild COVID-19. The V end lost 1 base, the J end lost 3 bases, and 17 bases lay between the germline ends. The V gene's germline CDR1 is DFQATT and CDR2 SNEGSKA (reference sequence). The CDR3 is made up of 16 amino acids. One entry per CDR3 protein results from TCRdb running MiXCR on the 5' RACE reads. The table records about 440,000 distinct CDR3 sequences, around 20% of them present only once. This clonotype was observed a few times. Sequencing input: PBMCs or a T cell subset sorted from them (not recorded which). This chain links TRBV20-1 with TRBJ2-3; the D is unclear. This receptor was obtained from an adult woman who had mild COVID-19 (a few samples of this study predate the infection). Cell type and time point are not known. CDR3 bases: TGCAGTGCTAGAGGGCCCGATCGAGGAAGGACAGATACGCAGTATTTT. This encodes CSARGPDRGRTDTQYF.